Below, 27 T cell receptor beta chains from the same sample are listed, as sequenced in a study of response to subunit inactivated influenza vaccine. A single record per CDR3 protein comes from TCRdb applying MiXCR to the RT-PCR reads. The table includes over 750,000 distinct CDR3 sequences, 21% detected once. The sample was PBMCs from blood, taken less than 6 days after vaccination. The receptors derive from a man aged 50-60 years who received an inactivated influenza vaccine.

There are a few counts of this clonotype. This sequence joins TRBV5-1 and TRBJ2-6; D is unresolved. Germline V gene data show CDR1 as SGHRS and CDR2 as YFSETQ. V lost 0 bases and J 0 bases, leaving 10 bases between the germline ends. This CDR3 has 17 residues. DNA of the CDR3: TGCGCCAGCAGCTTGGGTGTGGGAAACTCTGGGGCCAACGTCCTGACTTTC. Its translation: CASSLGVGNSGANVLTF.

V gene TRBV20-1 combines with J gene TRBJ1-5; D gene ambiguous. There are 11 residues in the CDR3. CDR1 and CDR2 (germline): DFQATT, SNEGSKA (reference sequence). V shed 5 bases and J shed 13 bases, with 15 bases lying between them. The CDR3 DNA reads TGCAGTGCTCCTACCGGACCCTCTCAGCATTTT. It codes for CSAPTGPSQHF.

The V and J genes are TRBV6-5 and TRBJ2-3, with TRBD1 matching 8 bases. The CDR3 covers 17 residues. The V and J ends lost 4 bases and 4 bases, in that order; junction bases with no gene match: 13. Per the germline V gene, CDR1 is MNHEY and CDR2 is SVGAGI. CDR3 sequence reads: CASSSTGALLGADTQYF. The CDR3 DNA reads as TGTGCCAGCAGTTCGACAGGGGCCCTTCTGGGGGCAGATACGCAGTATTTT.

This clonotype was seen a handful of times. J is TRBJ2-5 and V is TRBV5-4; 12 bases fit TRBD1. This CDR3 region has 14 residues. Germline trimming cut 3 bases from V and 5 bases from J; bases unmatched to any gene: 2. Germline assignment: CDR1 SGHNT and CDR2 YYREEE (reference sequence). The CDR3 protein is CASSSGTGGETQYF. CDR3 in DNA: TGTGCCAGCAGCTCCGGGACAGGGGGCGAGACCCAGTACTTC.

V is TRBV7-6 and J is TRBJ2-2, with a tentative D call TRBD1 (5 bases). Per the germline V gene, CDR1 is SGHVS and CDR2 is FNYEAQ. The CDR3 totals 16 residues. V lost 5 bases and J lost 4, with 17 bases in between. This CDR3 is CASSVTQGLGTGELFF. Here the CDR3 DNA reads TGTGCCAGCAGCGTAACCCAGGGTCTTGGCACCGGGGAGCTGTTTTTT. Together with reference TRBV7-6 and TRBJ2-2, the CDR3 gives the full variable domain: GAGVSQSPRYKVTKRGQDVALRCDPISGHVSLYWYRQALGQGPEFLTYFNYEAQQDKSGLPNDRFSAERPEGSISTLTIQRTEQRDSAMYRCASSVTQGLGTGELFFGEGSRLTVL.

This clonotype was picked up a small number of times. The chain recombines TRBV6-1 with TRBJ2-3; D is undetermined. CDR1 and CDR2 from the germline V gene are MNHNS and SASEGT. V lost 5 bases, J lost 7 bases, and 7 bases lay in between. CDR3 size: 11 residues. DNA of the CDR3: TGTGCCAGCAGTCGACACCATACGCAGTATTTT. Protein sequence: CASSRHHTQYF.

This clonotype was seen repeatedly, ten times or more. The V and J genes are TRBV7-2 and TRBJ1-6; D is perhaps TRBD1 (6 bases). Trimming cost V 5 bases and J 10 bases, with 24 bases left between them. The length of the CDR3 is 17 residues. CDR1 and CDR2 from the germline V gene are SGHTA and FQGNSA. The CDR3 loop reads CASSPYPDSRWESPLHF. The CDR3 DNA reads TGTGCCAGCAGCCCGTACCCGGACAGCAGATGGGAATCACCCCTCCACTTT.

The rearrangement uses TRBV30 and TRBJ2-5, with TRBD2 identical over 12 bases. CDR1 is GTSNPN and CDR2 is SVGIG in the germline V gene (reference sequence). The J segment lost 3 bases and the V segment lost 3 bases, leaving 5 bases of the junction unmatched. The CDR3 has 15 residues. DNA for the CDR3: TGTGCCTGGAGAGCTGGACTAGCGGGAAAAGAGACCCAGTACTTC. Translating it yields CAWRAGLAGKETQYF.

This clonotype was seen only a few times. The V gene is TRBV30, the J gene TRBJ1-1; TRBD1 is a possible D gene (5 bases). CDR1 is GTSNPN and CDR2 is SVGIG in the germline V gene (reference sequence). V lost 0 bases and J 4 bases, leaving 15 bases between the germline ends. CDR3 length equals 15 residues. The CDR3 loop reads CAWSVSYTGGTEAFF. The CDR3 nucleotides read TGTGCCTGGAGTGTAAGTTATACGGGGGGCACTGAAGCTTTCTTT.

This chain joins TRBV12-3 or TRBV12-4 and TRBJ1-5, with D possibly matching TRBD1 (5 bases). The V and J ends lost 6 bases and 2 bases respectively, with 14 bases between them. CDR3 size: 15 residues. The CDR3 nucleotides are TGTGCCAGCAGGCAAAGGGGAGCGGGCAATCAGCCCCAGCATTTT. Translating gives CASRQRGAGNQPQHF.

This clonotype was observed at least ten times. V is TRBV20-1 and J is TRBJ1-6, with D unresolved. V shed 3 bases and J shed 6 bases, with 12 bases lying between them. Per germline, CDR1 DFQATT and CDR2 SNEGSKA (reference sequence). The CDR3 sequence is 14 residues long. CDR3 DNA: TGCAGTGCTAGCGTGGGGAGCCCTAATTCACCCCTCCACTTT. Its translation is CSASVGSPNSPLHF.

This clonotype was picked up a small number of times. The chain has TRBV20-1 and TRBJ2-1; D might be TRBD2 (6 bases). In germline, CDR1 is DFQATT, CDR2 SNEGSKA (reference sequence). V was cut by 4 bases and J by 0 bases, with 13 bases left in between. The CDR3 covers 15 residues. The CDR3 nucleotides are TGCAGTGCTACTTTAGGACTAAGCTCCTACAATGAGCAGTTCTTC. Its protein is CSATLGLSSYNEQFF.

V usage is TRBV29-1 and J usage is TRBJ2-3, with a possible D match to TRBD1 (5 bases). V gave up 0 bases and J gave up 0 bases, with 13 bases separating them. From germline, CDR1 is SQVTM and CDR2 ANQGSEA. The CDR3 has 16 amino acids. CDR3 sequence (DNA): TGCAGCGTTGAAGATCGTGTAAGGGGCAGCACAGATACGCAGTATTTT. It codes for CSVEDRVRGSTDTQYF.

This clonotype occurred a few times. The V call is TRBV29-1, the J call TRBJ2-3, with 8 bases that match TRBD2. With V trimmed by 7 bases and J by 4 bases, 7 bases remained unmatched. Germline CDR1 is SQVTM and CDR2 is ANQGSEA. The CDR3 contains 13 residues. CDR3 bases: TGCAGCGCTGGGACTAGAATAGCAGATACGCAGTATTTT. Protein sequence: CSAGTRIADTQYF.

The rearrangement links TRBV10-2 to TRBJ2-1; 12 bases map to TRBD2. In germline, CDR1 is WSHSY, CDR2 SAAADI. V gave up 10 bases and J gave up 5 bases; unmatched junction bases: 12. The CDR3 spans 16 residues. The CDR3 DNA is TGCGCCATCGCCGCCGGGACTAGCGGGCATAACAATGAGCAGTTCTTC. Translated, it gives CAIAAGTSGHNNEQFF.

V usage is TRBV3-1 and J usage is TRBJ1-2; perhaps TRBD1 as D (5 bases). V shed 2 bases and J shed 12 bases, with 16 bases lying between them. In germline, CDR1 is LGHDT, CDR2 YNNKEL (reference sequence). The CDR3 contains 13 residues. CDR3 region: CASSQRGSSRDTF. As DNA, the CDR3 is TGTGCCAGCAGCCAACGCGGGAGCAGCAGGGACACCTTC.

The chain combines TRBV20-1 with TRBJ2-7; 9 bases are shared with TRBD1. CDR1 and CDR2 from the germline V gene are DFQATT and SNEGSKA (reference sequence). The J segment lost 3 bases and the V segment lost 3 bases, leaving 9 bases of the junction unmatched. CDR3 length equals 15 residues. The CDR3: CSASPPTGGSYEQYF. In DNA form, the CDR3 reads TGCAGTGCTAGTCCCCCGACAGGGGGAAGCTACGAGCAGTACTTC.

V is TRBV20-1 and J is TRBJ1-1; D not certain. With 0 bases removed from V and 0 bases from J, the gap between germline ends came to 11 bases. Germline V gene lookup returns CDR1 DFQATT and CDR2 SNEGSKA (reference sequence). The CDR3 totals 15 residues. CDR3 in DNA: TGCAGTGCTAGAGATGGCACCACGTTGAACACTGAAGCTTTCTTT. This encodes CSARDGTTLNTEAFF.

V gene TRBV4-3 combines with J gene TRBJ2-2; D gene uncertain. V was clipped by 6 bases and J by 2 bases, with 10 bases between them. This CDR3 is built from 14 residues. Per germline, CDR1 LGHNA and CDR2 YSLEER. CDR3: CASRRLANTGELFF. CDR3 sequence (DNA): TGCGCCAGCAGACGGCTGGCCAACACCGGGGAGCTGTTTTTT.

The chain carries TRBV7-8 and TRBJ2-7; 12 positions match TRBD2. V lost 5 bases to trimming and J lost 2 bases; unmatched junction nucleotides: 13. CDR1 is SGHVS and CDR2 is FQNEAQ in the germline V gene. The length of the CDR3 is 18 residues. The chain's CDR3 is CASSQRASGRVGAYEQYF. As DNA, the CDR3 is TGTGCCAGCAGCCAAAGGGCTAGCGGGAGGGTTGGGGCCTACGAGCAGTACTTC.

This clonotype has only a few counts. The chain joins TRBV6-5 to TRBJ1-1, with D perhaps TRBD1 (5 bases). V lost 5 bases and J lost 8, with 15 bases in between. The CDR3 is 13 residues long. Looked up from germline, CDR1 is MNHEY and CDR2 is SVGAGI. The CDR3: CASSTTLWGEAFF. Here the CDR3 DNA reads TGTGCCAGCAGTACTACTTTGTGGGGGGAAGCTTTCTTT.

The chain carries TRBV20-1 and TRBJ2-7, with TRBD2 identical over 7 bases. In germline, CDR1 is DFQATT, CDR2 SNEGSKA (reference sequence). With V trimmed by 3 bases and J by 3 bases, 5 bases remained unmatched. The CDR3 is made up of 13 amino acids. The CDR3 DNA follows: TGCAGTGCTAGTCGGTTAGCGGGCTACGAGCAGTACTTC. Amino acids: CSASRLAGYEQYF.

This CDR3 is CASSRGQGVAEQYF. CDR3 coding DNA: TGTGCCAGCAGCCGCGGACAGGGGGTGGCCGAGCAGTACTTC. The rearrangement links TRBV4-2 to TRBJ2-7; 10 bases agree with TRBD1. The CDR3 runs to 14 residues. Germline assignment: CDR1 LGHNA and CDR2 YNFKEQ. The trim removed 4 bases at V and 6 bases at J, leaving 6 bases unmatched.

This chain links TRBV28 with TRBJ2-7; D unclear. The V gene lost 7 bases and the J gene lost 1 base, with 17 bases spanning the gap. The CDR3 loop spans 15 amino acids. From germline, CDR1 is MDHEN and CDR2 SYDVKM. The CDR3 is CASTLGVTASYEQYF. The CDR3 DNA sequence: TGTGCCAGCACCCTTGGGGTGACGGCTTCCTACGAGCAGTACTTC. The full variable domain, completed using reference TRBV28 and TRBJ2-7, is DVKVTQSSRYLVKRTGEKVFLECVQDMDHENMFWYRQDPGLGLRLIYFSYDVKMKEKGDIPEGYSVSREKKERFSLILESASTNQTSMYLCASTLGVTASYEQYFGPGTRLTVT.

The chain employs TRBV6-1 and TRBJ1-6; perhaps TRBD1 as D (6 bases). Germline loops: CDR1 MNHNS, CDR2 SASEGT. V gave up 6 bases and J gave up 4 bases, with 13 bases separating them. The CDR3 has 15 amino acids. The CDR3 spells CASRGQPFYNSPLHF. CDR3 coding DNA: TGTGCCAGCAGGGGACAACCTTTTTATAATTCACCCCTCCACTTT.

V and J are TRBV20-1 and TRBJ2-2; perhaps TRBD2 as D (5 bases). Trimming took off 0 bases at V and 4 bases at J, with 18 bases between the two ends. From germline, CDR1 is DFQATT and CDR2 SNEGSKA (reference sequence). This CDR3 spans 17 amino acids. The DNA of the CDR3 is TGCAGTGCTAGAGATTCTTTCCGGCTAGCACCCACCGGGGAGCTGTTTTTT. It is translated as CSARDSFRLAPTGELFF.

This clonotype was picked up a small number of times. J is TRBJ2-2 and V is TRBV24-1; D gene unclear. This CDR3 region has 15 residues. In germline, CDR1 is KGHDR, CDR2 SFDVKD. V lost 5 bases and J 2 bases, leaving 11 bases between the germline ends. In nucleotides, the CDR3 is TGTGCCACCAGTGTTTCCAGGAGAAACACCGGGGAGCTGTTTTTT. Translation gives CATSVSRRNTGELFF.